This TCR beta chain was identified in a study of CD8 T cells in Susac syndrome. Only one count was recorded for this clonotype. When the RNA was reverse transcribed, random hexamers were used with an input of roughly 0.45 to 1 ug. TCRdb reanalysed the immunoSEQ multiplex PCR reads using MiXCR and keeps one entry per CDR3 protein. The sample includes 240,000 or so distinct CDR3 sequences, approximately 95% of them seen just once. The sample consisted of CD4+ T cells from PBMCs. This TCR was recovered from a human donor with Susac syndrome.

CDR3 DNA sequence: TGTGCCAGCAGTTTAGCGCTCGGGACTAGCGGGATGGGAGAGACCCAGTACTTC. It specifies CASSLALGTSGMGETQYF. The rearrangement links TRBV12-3 or TRBV12-4 to TRBJ2-5; 13 bases are a match to TRBD2. There are 18 residues in the CDR3. After removal of 0 bases from V and 4 bases from J, the junction contained 8 bases not matched to a gene.